Shown below are 13 T cell receptor beta chains from a single sample sequenced in a study of cytomegalovirus exposure and HLA in healthy donors. Profiling relied on immunoSEQ multiplex PCR, and the TCRdb table lists in-frame clones only, not all of them. The sample includes 130,000 to 150,000 clones, less than 90% of them seen just once. Source material: PBMCs. These receptor sequences come from a woman aged 18-30 years in good health and CMV-seropositive.

The rearrangement links TRBV19 to TRBJ2-1; 8 bases are shared with TRBD1. V lost 5 bases to trimming and J lost 0 bases; unmatched junction nucleotides: 6. The CDR3 contains 16 residues. From germline, CDR1 is LNHDA and CDR2 SQIVND (reference sequence). The CDR3 DNA follows: TGTGCCAGTAGTCGGAGGACAGGGAGCTCCTACAATGAGCAGTTCTTC. Amino acids: CASSRRTGSSYNEQFF.

The chain couples TRBV25-1 to TRBJ2-5; 7 positions agree with TRBD2. From germline, CDR1 is MGHDK and CDR2 SYGVNS. V was pared by 5 bases and J by 5 bases, with 8 bases of the junction left unmatched. CDR3 size: 14 residues. CDR3 DNA: TGTGCCAGCAGTTCCCCCGGGACTACGGAGACCCAGTACTTC. Translated: CASSSPGTTETQYF.

In its sample, this clone was seen a few times. J is TRBJ2-7 and V is TRBV10-1; a possible D gene is TRBD2 (5 bases). This CDR3 spans 14 amino acids. The ends were cut back, 3 bases at V and 0 bases at J, with 9 bases in the middle. The germline V gene encodes CDR1 WNHNN and CDR2 SYGVQD (reference sequence). The CDR3 reads CASSDGESSYEQYF. The CDR3 coding sequence is TGCGCCAGCAGTGACGGGGAATCCTCCTACGAGCAGTACTTC.

This sequence joins TRBV9 and TRBJ2-2, with D possibly being TRBD2 (5 bases). CDR1 SGDLS and CDR2 YYNGEE come from the germline V gene. Trimming left V 3 bases short and J 6 bases short, with 12 bases between. CDR3 length: 14 residues. DNA of the CDR3: TGTGCCAGCAGCGAAACTAGGTTGGCCGGGGAGCTGTTTTTT. Its translation: CASSETRLAGELFF.

The genes are TRBV15 and TRBJ2-1, with 10 bases fitting TRBD1. The germline gives CDR1 LNHNV, CDR2 YYDKDF (reference sequence). The ends lost 3 bases at V and 8 bases at J; junction bases unmatched: 7. The CDR3 consists of 15 residues. This CDR3 is CATSSGQGVSDEQFF. The CDR3 DNA sequence: TGTGCCACCAGCAGTGGACAGGGGGTCTCCGATGAGCAGTTCTTC.

This chain uses TRBV18 with TRBJ1-5; 8 nucleotides match TRBD1. CDR3 length: 14 residues. CDR1 is KGHSH and CDR2 is LQKENI in the germline V gene. The V segment lost 6 bases and the J segment 3 bases; nucleotides outside the gene matches: 4. DNA of the CDR3: TGTGCCAGCTCCCCGACAGGGGACAATCAGCCCCAGCATTTT. This translates into CASSPTGDNQPQHF. The full variable domain, in which reference TRBV18 and TRBJ1-5 provide the parts outside the CDR3, is NAGVMQNPRHLVRRRGQEARLRCSPMKGHSHVYWYRQLPEEGLKFMVYLQKENIIDESGMPKERFSAEFPKEGPSILRIQQVVRGDSAAYFCASSPTGDNQPQHFGDGTRLSIL.

This clone counts as medium-sized (0.01 to 0.1%). Different DNA sequences within this sample yield the same CDR3. V usage is TRBV7-2 and J usage is TRBJ2-7; no definite D call. CDR3 length: 13 residues. Deletions cut 5 bases from V and 4 bases from J, with 12 bases between. Germline assignment: CDR1 SGHTA and CDR2 FQGNSA. CDR3 sequence (DNA): TGTGCCAGCAGCCTCGGGTCGCTTTACGAGCAGTACTTC. Translation: CASSLGSLYEQYF.

V usage is TRBV7-9 and J usage is TRBJ2-1; tentatively, D is TRBD1 (5 bases). CDR1 SEHNR and CDR2 FQNEAQ come from the germline V gene (reference sequence). The CDR3 runs 14 residues. Deletions cut 4 bases from V and 5 bases from J, with 12 bases between. CDR3 amino acids: CASSSMGLNNEQFF. CDR3 nucleotide sequence: TGTGCCAGCAGCTCAATGGGGCTGAACAATGAGCAGTTCTTC.

This chain links TRBV2 with TRBJ2-4; D is perhaps TRBD1 (6 bases). Per germline, CDR1 SNHLY and CDR2 FYNNEI. The CDR3 totals 12 residues. V was cut by 10 bases and J by 0 bases, with 7 bases left in between. The CDR3 region is CAIQGAKNIQYF. CDR3 coding DNA: TGTGCCATACAGGGAGCCAAAAACATTCAGTACTTC.

V is TRBV2 and J is TRBJ2-7; D unresolved. This CDR3 contains 12 residues. The germline V and J ends were trimmed by 7 bases and 4 bases, with 11 bases remaining between them. Germline CDR1 and CDR2: SNHLY and FYNNEI. CDR3 amino acids: CASTRRLYEQYF. In DNA form, the CDR3 reads TGTGCCAGCACCAGAAGATTATACGAGCAGTACTTC.

This clone occurred once. J is TRBJ2-3 and V is TRBV11-2; 7 bases agree with TRBD2. This CDR3 has 13 amino acids. V shed 5 bases, J shed 4 bases, and the junction held 3 bases outside the gene matches. The V gene's germline CDR1 is SGHAT and CDR2 FQNNGV. CDR3 sequence reads: CASSVLAADTQYF. Written as DNA, the CDR3 is TGTGCCAGCAGCGTCCTAGCGGCAGATACGCAGTATTTT.

The genes are TRBV14 and TRBJ2-3; 7 bases agree with TRBD2. This CDR3 is built from 16 residues. Trimming cost V 1 base and J 1 base; bases outside gene matches: 5. Germline V gene sequence: CDR1 SGHDN, CDR2 FVKESK. The CDR3 DNA reads as TGTGCCAGCAGCCAAGTAGGGACTACCCGCACAGATACGCAGTATTTT. Its protein product is CASSQVGTTRTDTQYF.

This clone occurred once. This chain joins TRBV6-1 and TRBJ2-1, with 7 bases fitting TRBD2. J gave up 4 bases and V 2 bases, and 5 bases lay outside the gene matches. The CDR3 runs to 15 residues. Germline V lookup: CDR1 MNHNS, CDR2 SASEGT. The CDR3 sequence: CASSESGTTYNEQFF. DNA of the CDR3: TGTGCCAGCAGTGAAAGCGGGACGACATACAATGAGCAGTTCTTC.